Each of the 28 T cell receptor beta chains below was sequenced from the same sample in a study of cytomegalovirus exposure and HLA in healthy donors. PCR primers comprised 60 Vbeta and 13 Jbeta primers. This table comes from immunoSEQ multiplex PCR, and its TCRdb copy is limited to in-frame clones, with some not included. This sample has more than 90,000 clones; over 60% occur once, and the top ten carry 7% to 10%. Input material: PBMCs. These receptors originate from a human donor in good health.

V gene TRBV14 combines with J gene TRBJ2-7; D is possibly TRBD2 (6 bases). V was cut by 5 bases and J by 0 bases, with 14 bases left in between. The CDR3 length is 15 residues. Looked up from germline, CDR1 is SGHDN and CDR2 is FVKESK. The CDR3: CASSSSGGSSYEQYF. CDR3 coding DNA: TGTGCCAGCAGCTCTAGTGGGGGGAGCTCCTACGAGCAGTACTTC.

This clone came up a few times. The chain recombines TRBV5-4 with TRBJ2-7; 14 bases match TRBD2. Per germline, CDR1 SGHNT and CDR2 YYREEE (reference sequence). This CDR3 is 16 amino acids long. Unmatched junction bases numbered 9, after V lost 4 bases and J lost 6 bases. The chain's CDR3 is CASSPTGLAGAGEQYF. The CDR3 nucleotides read TGTGCCAGCAGCCCGACGGGACTAGCGGGAGCAGGCGAGCAGTACTTC.

This clone was observed a few times. This rearrangement joins TRBV4-2 to TRBJ1-6, with 7 nucleotides matching TRBD1. After removal of 1 base from V and 8 bases from J, the junction contained 5 bases not matched to a gene. Germline V lookup: CDR1 LGHNA, CDR2 YNFKEQ. The CDR3 runs to 15 residues. The CDR3 nucleotides read TGTGCCAGCAGCCAAGCAGACAGGGAGGATTCACCCCTCCACTTT. Its translation is CASSQADREDSPLHF.

The rearrangement links TRBV10-3 to TRBJ1-1; TRBD1 agrees at 7 bases. The V and J ends lost 6 bases and 0 bases, in that order; junction bases with no gene match: 7. This CDR3 region has 15 residues. Looked up from germline, CDR1 is ENHRY and CDR2 is SYGVKD. The CDR3 DNA reads TGTGCCATCAGAATAACCGGGACAGTGAACACTGAAGCTTTCTTT. This codes for CAIRITGTVNTEAFF.

The chain uses TRBV6-6 and TRBJ2-7, with a weak D call TRBD2 (6 bases). CDR3 length: 15 residues. Germline loops: CDR1 MNHNY, CDR2 SVGAGI (reference sequence). The ends were cut back, 5 bases at V and 6 bases at J, with 20 bases in the middle. CDR3 amino acids: CASSRSGGTTTEQYF. CDR3 in DNA: TGTGCCAGCAGTCGCTCAGGAGGGACGACCACCGAGCAGTACTTC.

The chain combines TRBV7-7 with TRBJ2-7; 8 bases line up with TRBD2. This CDR3 contains 14 residues. CDR1 is SSHAT, CDR2 FNYEAQ, per germline (reference sequence). The V gene end was trimmed by 1 base and the J gene end by 6 bases; junction bases not matched to a gene: 5. The CDR3 is CASSLGRGDGEQYF. In DNA, the CDR3 is TGTGCCAGCAGCTTAGGGCGGGGGGACGGCGAGCAGTACTTC.

This clone occurred a few times. The chain couples TRBV6-1 to TRBJ1-1; no clear D. The CDR3 extends over 14 amino acids. Germline V gives CDR1 MNHNS, CDR2 SASEGT. Between the trimmed V and J ends, which lost 4 bases and 0 bases, there was a span of 9 bases. CDR3 in DNA: TGTGCCAGCAGTGGCTCAGATATGAACACTGAAGCTTTCTTT. Encoded protein: CASSGSDMNTEAFF.

V is TRBV5-4 and J is TRBJ1-2, with 9 bases that match TRBD1. With V trimmed by 4 bases and J by 4 bases, 11 bases remained unmatched. The CDR3 spans 16 residues. From germline, CDR1 is SGHNT and CDR2 YYREEE (reference sequence). The CDR3: CASSTKTGGPSYGYTF. In DNA, the CDR3 is TGTGCCAGCAGCACCAAGACAGGGGGGCCTTCCTATGGCTACACCTTC.

The gene calls are TRBV5-8 and TRBJ2-7; D gene uncertain. Trimming stripped 4 bases from V and 3 bases from J, with 17 bases between. Germline lookup yields CDR1 SGHTS and CDR2 YDEGEE. CDR3 length: 15 amino acids. The CDR3 is CASSQPVGLHYEQYF. The CDR3 bases are TGTGCCAGCAGCCAGCCCGTGGGCCTTCACTACGAGCAGTACTTC. Full variable domain (outside the CDR3, taken from reference TRBV5-8 and TRBJ2-7): EAGVTQSPTHLIKTRGQQATLRCSPISGHTSVYWYQQALGLGLQFLLWYDEGEERNRGNFPPRFSGRQFPNYSSELNVNALELEDSALYLCASSQPVGLHYEQYFGPGTRLTVT.

The chain joins TRBV7-2 to TRBJ2-5; D gene uncertain. Germline assignment: CDR1 SGHTA and CDR2 FQGNSA. V was clipped by 5 bases and J by 5 bases, with 18 bases between them. This CDR3 is built from 15 residues. The CDR3 DNA sequence: TGTGCCAGCAGCACCATGGTGACCCTCAGGGAGACCCAGTACTTC. This gives the protein CASSTMVTLRETQYF.

The rearrangement joins TRBV21-1 to TRBJ2-7; no DNA check was done on the table's D call, TRBD2. TRBV21-1 is recorded as a pseudogene. The CDR3 totals 15 residues. The CDR3 DNA reads as TGTGCCAGCAGCAAAAGTGGGGGGTCTCCCTACGAGCAGTACTTC. It yields the protein CASSKSGGSPYEQYF.

This clone occurred a few times. The chain is built from TRBV6-5 and TRBJ1-3, with 8 bases lining up with TRBD1. The ends lost 6 bases at V and 3 bases at J; junction bases unmatched: 7. CDR1 is MNHEY, CDR2 SVGAGI, per germline. This CDR3 spans 15 amino acids. Written as DNA, the CDR3 is TGTGCCAGCAGGGAAAGGACAGGGTTTGGAAACACCATATATTTT. It yields the protein CASRERTGFGNTIYF.

The rearrangement links TRBV2 to TRBJ2-2, with 8 bases fitting TRBD2. Germline V gives CDR1 SNHLY, CDR2 FYNNEI. After removal of 6 bases from V and 5 bases from J, the junction contained 11 bases not matched to a gene. The length of the CDR3 is 16 residues. CDR3 amino acids: CASSPVGGAWTGELFF. CDR3 nucleotide sequence: TGTGCCAGCAGCCCTGTCGGGGGGGCATGGACCGGGGAGCTGTTTTTT.

The chain has TRBV6-6 and TRBJ1-4; D call uncertain. Germline-derived CDR1 and CDR2 are MNHNY and SVGAGI (reference sequence). There are 12 residues in the CDR3. Trimming took 5 bases from V and 12 from J, leaving 13 bases between them. The CDR3 region is CASSKDTMELFF. DNA of the CDR3: TGTGCCAGCAGTAAAGACACGATGGAACTGTTTTTT.

This chain links TRBV29-1 with TRBJ2-1; D perhaps matches TRBD2 (5 bases). Between the trimmed V and J ends, which lost 5 bases and 6 bases, there was a span of 8 bases. Germline loops: CDR1 SQVTM, CDR2 ANQGSEA. This CDR3 region has 11 residues. The CDR3 bases are TGCAGCGTTATCGGGGTCAATGAGCAGTTCTTC. Translation gives CSVIGVNEQFF.

V and J are TRBV6-8 and TRBJ1-4; D unclear. V was clipped by 6 bases and J by 4 bases, with 15 bases between them. In germline, CDR1 is MNHGY, CDR2 SAAAGT. The CDR3 is made up of 15 amino acids. The CDR3: CASRVRRVNNEKLFF. Here the CDR3 DNA reads TGTGCCAGCAGGGTTAGACGGGTGAATAATGAAAAACTGTTTTTT.

The rearrangement joins TRBV18 to TRBJ2-7, with TRBD2 matching 9 bases. V shed 3 bases, J shed 0 bases, and the junction held 3 bases outside the gene matches. CDR3 length equals 15 residues. Per germline, CDR1 KGHSH and CDR2 LQKENI. CDR3 in amino acids: CASSPPSGNSYEQYF. CDR3 sequence (DNA): TGTGCCAGCTCACCTCCTAGCGGGAACTCCTACGAGCAGTACTTC.

This chain links TRBV18 with TRBJ2-7; a possible D gene is TRBD1 (8 bases). Trimming left V 4 bases short and J 2 bases short, with 12 bases between. The CDR3 is 14 residues long. Germline CDR1 is KGHSH and CDR2 is LQKENI. The CDR3 is CASSREGQAYEQYF. The CDR3 DNA sequence: TGTGCCAGCTCACGGGAGGGACAGGCCTACGAGCAGTACTTC.

The rearrangement links TRBV4-1 to TRBJ1-2; the match to TRBD1 covers 7 bases. CDR1 is MGHRA, CDR2 YSYEKL, per germline. The V and J ends lost 1 base and 2 bases, in that order; junction bases with no gene match: 4. This CDR3 has 15 residues. The CDR3 region has the DNA TGCGCCAGCAGCCAAGGAAGGACAGGAAACTATGGCTACACCTTC. Translation gives CASSQGRTGNYGYTF.

The gene calls are TRBV6-6 and TRBJ2-5, with TRBD2 identical over 12 bases. Germline V gene lookup returns CDR1 MNHNY and CDR2 SVGAGI (reference sequence). CDR3 length: 15 amino acids. The J segment lost 4 bases and the V segment lost 8 bases, leaving 8 bases of the junction unmatched. The CDR3 here is CASSDGLAGLETQYF. CDR3 bases: TGTGCCAGCTCAGACGGACTAGCGGGACTAGAGACCCAGTACTTC.

The rearrangement links TRBV5-8 to TRBJ1-1; D not resolved. CDR1 SGHTS and CDR2 YDEGEE come from the germline V gene. V was cut by 1 base and J by 4 bases, with 8 bases left in between. This CDR3 is built from 13 residues. As DNA, the CDR3 is TGTGCCAGCAGCTTGTACGCGGGCACTGAAGCTTTCTTT. Its translation: CASSLYAGTEAFF.

The rearrangement joins TRBV10-2 to TRBJ2-3, with D unclear. CDR3 length equals 12 residues. Germline assignment: CDR1 WSHSY and CDR2 SAAADI. With 4 bases removed from V and 3 bases from J, the gap between germline ends came to 5 bases. CDR3 loop: CASSGETDTQYF. For the CDR3, the DNA is TGCGCCAGCAGTGGCGAGACAGATACGCAGTATTTT.

The chain combines TRBV5-1 with TRBJ1-2; 9 positions agree with TRBD1. CDR1 and CDR2 (germline): SGHRS, YFSETQ. With V trimmed by 0 bases and J by 7 bases, 4 bases remained unmatched. The CDR3 is made up of 14 amino acids. The CDR3 DNA reads TGCGCCAGCAGCTTGGAGGGACAGGGCGGTGGCTACACCTTC. It encodes CASSLEGQGGGYTF.

The V gene is TRBV7-9, the J gene TRBJ2-7; D possibly corresponds to TRBD1 (6 bases). V lost 3 bases and J lost 1, with 19 bases in between. This CDR3 has 17 residues. CDR1 is SEHNR, CDR2 FQNEAQ, per germline (reference sequence). CDR3 protein: CASSFGIFSGVSYEQYF. CDR3 bases: TGTGCCAGCAGCTTTGGGATCTTCTCAGGGGTTTCCTACGAGCAGTACTTC.

The genes are TRBV25-1 and TRBJ1-1, with D possibly matching TRBD1 (5 bases). The germline CDR1 and CDR2 sequences are MGHDK and SYGVNS. Trimming stripped 6 bases from V and 4 bases from J, with 18 bases between. The CDR3 totals 15 residues. The CDR3 coding sequence is TGTGCCAGCAGCCCACCTTGGCCAGGGATCACTGAAGCTTTCTTT. It is translated as CASSPPWPGITEAFF.

The V gene is TRBV4-3, the J gene TRBJ1-2, with 9 bases matching TRBD1. The CDR3 extends over 15 amino acids. Germline CDR1 LGHNA, CDR2 YSLEER. V gave up 1 base and J gave up 5 bases; unmatched junction bases: 5. In DNA form, the CDR3 reads TGCGCCAGCAGCCAAGCGTTCGGACAGGGGTATGGCTACACCTTC. It specifies CASSQAFGQGYGYTF.

The rearrangement joins TRBV21-1 to TRBJ2-7; TRBD2 was called by the table and not checked on the DNA. TRBV21-1 is listed as a pseudogene. There are 16 residues in the CDR3. The CDR3, as DNA: TGTGCCAGCAGCAAAGCGCTCGGGCAGGGAGGGTACGAGCAGTACTTC. Its translation: CASSKALGQGGYEQYF.

The genes are TRBV15 and TRBJ2-1, with D possibly being TRBD2 (6 bases). This CDR3 contains 16 residues. Trimming took off 4 bases at V and 5 bases at J, with 18 bases between the two ends. CDR1 is LNHNV, CDR2 YYDKDF, per germline (reference sequence). As DNA, the CDR3 is TGTGCCACCAGCAAAGATAGCGGTACTACAAACAATGAGCAGTTCTTC. Amino acid sequence: CATSKDSGTTNNEQFF.